This T cell receptor beta chain was identified in a study of sequential checkpoint blockade in melanoma. This CDR3 spans 13 amino acids. The junction had 5 bases not matched to a gene; V was cut back by 6 bases and J by 3 bases. Germline V gene lookup returns CDR1 LNHDA and CDR2 SQIVND (reference sequence). Treatment here: randomized to nivolumab then ipilimumab (arm A) or the reverse (arm B). From thawed PBMCs, live CD3+CD8+ cells negative for CD19 and CD56 were sorted. TCRdb's copy holds only in-frame clones and misses some; the assay was immunoSEQ multiplex PCR. Counted here are roughly 20,000 clones, just under 75% occurring once; the ten biggest clones make up 21%.

The chain couples TRBV19 to TRBJ2-7, with 7 bases fitting TRBD2. The receptor was isolated from a human donor with melanoma. Sequencing was performed on CD8+ T cells sorted from blood (inferred from file names), taken from a patient given nivolumab and ipilimumab in sequence. The CDR3 DNA sequence: TGTGCCAGTAGCTCTAGGGACTACTACGAGCAGTACTTC. It translates to CASSSRDYYEQYF.